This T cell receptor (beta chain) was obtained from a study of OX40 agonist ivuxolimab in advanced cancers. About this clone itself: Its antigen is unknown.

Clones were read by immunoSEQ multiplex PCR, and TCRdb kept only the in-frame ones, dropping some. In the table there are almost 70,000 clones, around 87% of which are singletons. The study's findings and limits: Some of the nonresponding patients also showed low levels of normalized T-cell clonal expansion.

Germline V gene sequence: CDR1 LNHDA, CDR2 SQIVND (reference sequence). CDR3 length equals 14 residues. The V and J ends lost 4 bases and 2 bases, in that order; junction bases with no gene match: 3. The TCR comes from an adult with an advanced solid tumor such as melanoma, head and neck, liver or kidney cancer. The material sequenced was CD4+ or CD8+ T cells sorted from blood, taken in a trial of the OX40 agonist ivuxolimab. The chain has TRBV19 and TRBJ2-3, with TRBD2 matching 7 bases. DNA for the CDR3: TGTGCCAGTAGTACCACTAGCGCCACAGATACGCAGTATTTT. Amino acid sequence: CASSTTSATDTQYF.